The table lists the clone carrying this T cell receptor beta chain with a few counts. Time point here: baseline pretreatment blood. Treatment here: 15 Gy SBRT to primary tumor, nephrectomy 4 weeks later. Between the trimmed V and J ends, which lost 0 bases and 6 bases, there was a span of 7 bases. The germline gives CDR1 SGHDT, CDR2 YYEEEE. The CDR3 covers 13 residues. Profiled with immunoSEQ multiplex PCR; TCRdb holds only in-frame clones, not every one. The sample lists 150,000 or so clones; less than 90% were seen once. This specimen comes from a study of radiation and T cells in renal cell carcinoma. Turning to the study itself: Nephrectomy followed 15 Gy stereotactic body radiation by 4 weeks.

This specimen was blood, taken from a patient whose treatment included radiotherapy and nephrectomy. This chain links TRBV5-6 with TRBJ1-5, with a weak D call TRBD1 (5 bases). The TCR originated in a woman between 70 and 85 years old with renal cell carcinoma. CDR3 DNA sequence: TGTGCCAGCAGCTTGGAGGGGATTCAGCCCCAGCATTTT. Translation gives CASSLEGIQPQHF.